This passage covers 24 T cell receptor beta chains from one sample sequenced in a study of blood T cell repertoires in COVID-19. This table comes from immunoSEQ multiplex PCR, and its TCRdb copy is limited to in-frame clones, with some not included. Of 70,000 to 80,000 clones listed, about 90% were seen once; the top ten hold about 6.1%. The sequenced sample was peripheral blood. The receptor set was obtained from a human donor in a cohort sampled during active COVID-19.

The chain carries TRBV11-2 and TRBJ2-5; a weak D match, TRBD1 (5 bases). This CDR3 has 11 residues. Looked up from germline, CDR1 is SGHAT and CDR2 is FQNNGV. Trimming shortened V by 8 bases and J by 4 bases, and 8 bases separated the two germline ends. This CDR3 is CASLQGETQYF. Written as DNA, the CDR3 is TGTGCCAGCCTGCAGGGAGAGACCCAGTACTTC.

This chain joins TRBV6-5 and TRBJ1-2; a weak D match, TRBD1 (5 bases). The germline V and J ends were trimmed by 6 bases and 3 bases, with 17 bases remaining between them. Per the germline V gene, CDR1 is MNHEY and CDR2 is SVGAGI. The CDR3 totals 15 residues. CDR3 DNA sequence: TGTGCCAGCAGCCTTGACGGGGACTCACACTATGGCTACACCTTC. Its translation is CASSLDGDSHYGYTF.

The rearrangement links TRBV7-8 to TRBJ2-1, with TRBD2 identical over 11 bases. CDR1 and CDR2 from the germline V gene are SGHVS and FQNEAQ. Trimming removed 0 bases from V and 8 bases from J; junction bases left unmatched: 6. This CDR3 is 16 amino acids long. In nucleotides, the CDR3 is TGTGCCAGCAGCTTAGCGTTTAGCGGGGGGGCGTATGAGCAGTTCTTC. The encoded protein is CASSLAFSGGAYEQFF.

J is TRBJ1-1 and V is TRBV7-9, with TRBD1 as a possible D gene (6 bases). The CDR3 runs to 14 residues. Germline CDR1 and CDR2: SEHNR and FQNEAQ (reference sequence). Trimming cost V 0 bases and J 5 bases, with 10 bases left between them. The CDR3 DNA is TGTGCCAGCAGCTTAGCGACAGGCTATACTGAAGCTTTCTTT. Amino acid sequence: CASSLATGYTEAFF.

The V and J genes are TRBV10-3 and TRBJ1-2; perhaps TRBD1 as D (6 bases). In germline, CDR1 is ENHRY, CDR2 SYGVKD. The V gene lost 4 bases and the J gene lost 7 bases, with 10 bases spanning the gap. The CDR3 consists of 12 residues. DNA for the CDR3: TGTGCCATCAGTGCTGGGACATCTGGCTACACCTTC. Amino acids: CAISAGTSGYTF.

This chain uses TRBV19 with TRBJ1-1; TRBD1 might be the D (5 bases). There are 19 residues in the CDR3. V was cut by 2 bases and J by 0 bases, with 22 bases left in between. Germline V lookup: CDR1 LNHDA, CDR2 SQIVND (reference sequence). The CDR3 DNA reads TGTGCCAGTAGTATATCCTCCTGGGGCCCCGGCAGGCTGAACACTGAAGCTTTCTTT. Its translation is CASSISSWGPGRLNTEAFF.

CDR3: CSVEQGATDTQYF. CDR3 in DNA: TGCAGCGTTGAACAGGGGGCAACAGATACGCAGTATTTT. The V and J genes are TRBV29-1 and TRBJ2-3; 8 bases are shared with TRBD1. The germline CDR1 and CDR2 sequences are SQVTM and ANQGSEA. This CDR3 is built from 13 residues. V dropped 2 bases and J dropped 3; count of bases not matched to a gene: 1.

The gene calls are TRBV2 and TRBJ2-7; TRBD2 agrees at 11 bases. Germline CDR1 SNHLY, CDR2 FYNNEI. CDR3 length: 18 residues. With 3 bases clipped from V and 1 base from J, the junction kept 11 bases outside the gene matches. The DNA of the CDR3 is TGTGCCAGCAGTGATACTAGCGGGGGCCTCTACAATTCCTACGAGCAGTACTTC. This translates into CASSDTSGGLYNSYEQYF.

The rearrangement links TRBV5-1 to TRBJ2-5; 11 positions match TRBD1. Germline CDR1 and CDR2: SGHRS and YFSETQ. The CDR3 is made up of 16 amino acids. V shed 4 bases, J shed 5 bases, and the junction held 10 bases outside the gene matches. The CDR3 sequence: CASSIRGQGGWETQYF. The CDR3 DNA reads as TGCGCCAGCAGCATCCGGGGACAGGGGGGTTGGGAGACCCAGTACTTC.

This chain uses TRBV7-9 with TRBJ1-2; no clear D gene. V was cut by 7 bases and J by 4 bases, with 13 bases left in between. The length of the CDR3 is 13 residues. The germline V gene has CDR1 SEHNR and CDR2 FQNEAQ (reference sequence). CDR3 protein: CASTVTVGYGYTF. CDR3 nucleotide sequence: TGTGCCAGCACCGTTACAGTGGGCTATGGCTACACCTTC.

The chain is built from TRBV4-1 and TRBJ1-2; no firm D call. This CDR3 region has 15 residues. Trimming removed 1 base from V and 8 bases from J, with 17 bases in between. Germline CDR1 and CDR2: MGHRA and YSYEKL. The DNA for the CDR3 is TGCGCCAGCAGCCAAGCCCCCGGGGATTTGGTCGGCTACACCTTC. The encoded protein is CASSQAPGDLVGYTF.

CDR3 bases: TGTGCCAGTAGTATAGGAACAGGGCCTGGCAATCAGCCCCAGCATTTT. Protein sequence: CASSIGTGPGNQPQHF. V and J are TRBV19 and TRBJ1-5, with D possibly being TRBD1 (6 bases). The length of the CDR3 is 16 residues. CDR1 and CDR2 from the germline V gene are LNHDA and SQIVND (reference sequence). Between the trimmed V and J ends, which lost 1 base and 2 bases, there was a span of 12 bases.

This clone was seen a single time. This chain connects TRBV9 to TRBJ1-2, with TRBD1 as a possible D gene (6 bases). CDR3 length: 13 residues. Trimming removed 2 bases from V and 3 bases from J, with 8 bases in between. Per the germline V gene, CDR1 is SGDLS and CDR2 is YYNGEE. CDR3 residues: CASSVGQDYGYTF. CDR3 nucleotides: TGTGCCAGCAGCGTGGGACAAGACTATGGCTACACCTTC.

This chain uses TRBV5-1 with TRBJ1-1; D might be TRBD1 (5 bases). The V and J ends lost 4 bases and 7 bases respectively, with 11 bases between them. The germline V gene encodes CDR1 SGHRS and CDR2 YFSETQ. The CDR3 length is 12 residues. Here the CDR3 DNA reads TGCGCCAGCAGCCCTAGGGGTGATGAAGCTTTCTTT. Translating it yields CASSPRGDEAFF.

The rearrangement uses TRBV6-2 or TRBV6-3 and TRBJ1-1; D gene uncertain. V was shortened by 2 bases and J by 2 bases, with 9 bases between the two germline ends. Germline CDR1 is MNHEY and CDR2 is SVGEGT. This CDR3 is built from 14 residues. The DNA for the CDR3 is TGTGCCAGCAGTTACGGAGGCAGCAACACTGAAGCTTTCTTT. Translating gives CASSYGGSNTEAFF.

For the CDR3, the DNA is TGTGCCAGCAGCACTACGGGGTATCCCGAGCAGTACTTC. Amino acids: CASSTTGYPEQYF. The chain is built from TRBV7-2 and TRBJ2-7; perhaps TRBD2 as D (5 bases). V lost 5 bases and J 6 bases, leaving 14 bases between the germline ends. This CDR3 is 13 amino acids long. CDR1 SGHTA and CDR2 FQGNSA come from the germline V gene.

The rearrangement joins TRBV7-9 to TRBJ2-1; a possible D gene is TRBD2 (6 bases). The ends were cut back, 8 bases at V and 16 bases at J, with 15 bases in the middle. CDR3 size: 10 residues. Germline V gene data show CDR1 as SEHNR and CDR2 as FQNEAQ (reference sequence). The CDR3 bases are TGTGCCAGCGGGGACTTTATGCATTTCTTC. Translation gives CASGDFMHFF.

V gene TRBV6-2 or TRBV6-3 combines with J gene TRBJ2-7; D may be TRBD2 (6 bases). The V gene's germline CDR1 is MNHEY and CDR2 SVGEGT. V was cut by 5 bases and J by 1 base, with 9 bases left in between. The CDR3 loop spans 13 amino acids. This CDR3 is CASSRDWSYEQYF. CDR3 in DNA: TGTGCCAGCAGTCGGGACTGGTCCTACGAGCAGTACTTC.

This clone was found once. The V gene is TRBV12-1, the J gene TRBJ2-4; the table's D gene call, TRBD1, was not cross checked with the DNA. TRBV12-1 is recorded as a pseudogene. The CDR3 is made up of 14 amino acids. The CDR3 region has the DNA TGTGCCAGCAGCGAAGGGACAGGTGAAAACATTCAGTACTTC. Its protein product is CASSEGTGENIQYF.

The chain combines TRBV7-8 with TRBJ2-5, with D possibly TRBD2 on 7 matching bases. The germline gives CDR1 SGHVS, CDR2 FQNEAQ. The CDR3 extends over 15 amino acids. The V end lost 5 bases, the J end lost 5 bases, and 18 bases lay between the germline ends. As DNA, the CDR3 is TGTGCCAGCAGCCGAGTGGGGGGGCCCCTTGAGACCCAGTACTTC. This gives the protein CASSRVGGPLETQYF.

The chain carries TRBV3-1 (or the pseudogene TRBV3-2) and TRBJ1-5; D is possibly TRBD1 (6 bases). Germline loops: CDR1 LGHDT, CDR2 YNNKEL (reference sequence). This CDR3 comprises 18 residues. V was pared by 0 bases and J by 1 base, with 16 bases between. The CDR3 DNA reads TGTGCCAGCAGCCAAGAAGGAGGGGGGGCTAGAAGCAATCAGCCCCAGCATTTT. This translates into CASSQEGGGARSNQPQHF.

The rearrangement uses TRBV7-2 and TRBJ1-1, with TRBD1 identical over 7 bases. The V gene's germline CDR1 is SGHTA and CDR2 FQGNSA. The CDR3 runs 14 residues. V lost 5 bases to trimming and J lost 4 bases; unmatched junction nucleotides: 7. CDR3 residues: CASSRQGGRTEAFF. The CDR3 coding sequence is TGTGCCAGCAGCCGGCAGGGGGGACGCACTGAAGCTTTCTTT.

This chain links TRBV4-1 with TRBJ2-3, with 7 bases fitting TRBD2. This CDR3 is built from 16 residues. Germline loops: CDR1 MGHRA, CDR2 YSYEKL. J lost 3 bases, V lost 6 bases, and 12 bases had no gene match. The CDR3 spells CASRHLTGGRTDTQYF. DNA for the CDR3: TGCGCCAGCAGACACTTAACGGGGGGTAGGACAGATACGCAGTATTTT.

On this clone: Different DNA sequences within this sample yield the same CDR3. The chain has TRBV15 and TRBJ2-5; a possible D gene is TRBD2 (7 bases). V was pared by 1 base and J by 4 bases, with 13 bases between. CDR1 is LNHNV, CDR2 YYDKDF, per germline (reference sequence). The CDR3 extends over 15 amino acids. This chain's CDR3 is CATSRVGGAGETQYF. The CDR3 DNA reads as TGTGCCACCAGCAGAGTAGGGGGGGCCGGAGAGACCCAGTACTTC.